Listed below are T cell receptor beta chains from one sample, sequenced in a study of cytomegalovirus exposure and HLA in healthy donors. Measured with immunoSEQ multiplex PCR; TCRdb has only the in-frame clones, and not every one. The table records roughly 250,000 clones, 80% of them present only once. Source material: PBMCs. Every receptor here comes from a girl aged 2 to 10 in good health and CMV-seronegative. Each CDR3 is given with its conserved first and last residue. The order of the fields is V gene, D gene, J gene, clone size, CDR3 DNA, CDR3 protein. The D gene is left open where the match is weak. The size of a clone is reported for some rows only, either as once, few or many, or as a class for expanded clones.

v_gene: TRBV11-2
d_gene: TRBD1
j_gene: TRBJ1-1
abundance: .
CDR3nt: TGTGCCAGCAGCTCTCCGGGACAGGGAATTGCTTTCTTT
CDR3aa: CASSSPGQGIAFF

v_gene: TRBV4-1
d_gene: .
j_gene: TRBJ1-4
abundance: few
CDR3nt: TGCGCCAGCAGCCGAGAGACAGTACCTGAAAAACTGTTTTTT
CDR3aa: CASSRETVPEKLFF

v_gene: TRBV11-2
d_gene: .
j_gene: TRBJ1-2
abundance: .
CDR3nt: TGTGCCAGCAGCTTACGGCAGGGTGCCTCTGGCTACACCTTC
CDR3aa: CASSLRQGASGYTF

v_gene: TRBV18
d_gene: .
j_gene: TRBJ1-3
abundance: .
CDR3nt: TGTGCCAGCTCACCTGCAGGGTCTGGAAACACCATATATTTT
CDR3aa: CASSPAGSGNTIYF

v_gene: TRBV2
d_gene: TRBD1
j_gene: TRBJ2-3
abundance: .
CDR3nt: TGTGCCACCCTCCGGACAGGGGGAGGAACAGATACGCAGTATTTT
CDR3aa: CATLRTGGGTDTQYF

v_gene: TRBV28
d_gene: TRBD1
j_gene: TRBJ2-2
abundance: .
CDR3nt: TGTGCCAGCAGTTCCCAGGGACAGGGCGCGAACACCGGGGAGCTGTTTTTT
CDR3aa: CASSSQGQGANTGELFF

v_gene: TRBV21-1
d_gene: .
j_gene: TRBJ2-5
abundance: .
CDR3nt: TGTGCCAGCAGCAATATTGGAGGGTCCCGTCAAGAGACCCAGTACTTC
CDR3aa: CASSNIGGSRQETQYF

v_gene: TRBV7-2
d_gene: TRBD2
j_gene: TRBJ2-7
abundance: .
CDR3nt: TGTGCCAGCAGCTTAGTTGGCCCGGGACTAGAATACGAGCAGTACTTC
CDR3aa: CASSLVGPGLEYEQYF

v_gene: TRBV9
d_gene: .
j_gene: TRBJ2-1
abundance: .
CDR3nt: TGTGCCAGCAGCGTATCCTCTGTACTGGACAATGAGCAGTTCTTC
CDR3aa: CASSVSSVLDNEQFF

v_gene: TRBV18
d_gene: TRBD1
j_gene: TRBJ2-7
abundance: .
CDR3nt: TGTGCCAGCTCAAGCCGGGACAGAACCTACGAGCAGTACTTC
CDR3aa: CASSSRDRTYEQYF

v_gene: TRBV15
d_gene: TRBD2
j_gene: TRBJ2-3
abundance: .
CDR3nt: TGTGCCACCAGCAGCCCCCTCGGTAGCGGGGGTACAGATACGCAGTATTTT
CDR3aa: CATSSPLGSGGTDTQYF

v_gene: TRBV7-9
d_gene: .
j_gene: TRBJ2-3
abundance: .
CDR3nt: TGTGCCAGCAGCTCTCCACTTCATATCACAGATACGCAGTATTTT
CDR3aa: CASSSPLHITDTQYF

v_gene: TRBV27
d_gene: TRBD2
j_gene: TRBJ2-5
abundance: .
CDR3nt: TGTGCCAGCAGAAAATTACTGCTAGCGGGGGATGGAGAGCAGTACTTC
CDR3aa: CASRKLLLAGDGEQYF

v_gene: TRBV18
d_gene: TRBD2
j_gene: TRBJ2-1
abundance: .
CDR3nt: TGTGCCAGCTCGCCCTTCCTCAGCGGGAGGGCCGGGAATGAGCAGTTCTTC
CDR3aa: CASSPFLSGRAGNEQFF

v_gene: TRBV2
d_gene: TRBD2
j_gene: TRBJ2-3
abundance: once
CDR3nt: TGTGCCAGCAGTTGGTCACTAGCGGGAGGCCCTAGTCTCACAGATACGCAGTATTTT
CDR3aa: CASSWSLAGGPSLTDTQYF

v_gene: TRBV9
d_gene: .
j_gene: TRBJ2-3
abundance: few
CDR3nt: TGTGCCAGCAGCGTAGGCGGGGAACCAGATACGCAGTATTTT
CDR3aa: CASSVGGEPDTQYF

v_gene: TRBV9
d_gene: TRBD1
j_gene: TRBJ2-7
abundance: .
CDR3nt: TGTGCCAGCAGCGTAGAGGGACAGGGTACCTACGAGCAGTACTTC
CDR3aa: CASSVEGQGTYEQYF

v_gene: TRBV6-5
d_gene: .
j_gene: TRBJ1-2
abundance: .
CDR3nt: TGTGCCAGCCAAAGGCTGACAGGCGGTGGCTACACCTTC
CDR3aa: CASQRLTGGGYTF

v_gene: TRBV4-1
d_gene: .
j_gene: TRBJ1-4
abundance: .
CDR3nt: TGCGCCAGCAGCCACCGGACCGGAGGAGCTAATGAAAAACTGTTTTTT
CDR3aa: CASSHRTGGANEKLFF

v_gene: TRBV28
d_gene: TRBD1
j_gene: TRBJ2-7
abundance: .
CDR3nt: TGTGCCAGCAGATACATCACCGGGACAGGGATTTACGAGCAGTACTTC
CDR3aa: CASRYITGTGIYEQYF

v_gene: TRBV11-3
d_gene: TRBD2
j_gene: TRBJ2-1
abundance: .
CDR3nt: TGTGCCAGCAGCTCATGGCCCGCGGGCGGGGGGCTCGATGAGCAGTTCTTC
CDR3aa: CASSSWPAGGGLDEQFF

v_gene: TRBV19
d_gene: TRBD1
j_gene: TRBJ1-2
abundance: .
CDR3nt: TGTGCCAGTACAAGGGACAGGCGGTACTATGGCTACACCTTC
CDR3aa: CASTRDRRYYGYTF

v_gene: TRBV20-1
d_gene: TRBD1
j_gene: TRBJ1-1
abundance: .
CDR3nt: TGCAGTGCCGTACAGGGGTACGAAGCTTTCTTT
CDR3aa: CSAVQGYEAFF

v_gene: TRBV9
d_gene: .
j_gene: TRBJ2-2
abundance: .
CDR3nt: TGTGCCAGCACCACGGAGTTAGCCTGGAACACCGGGGAGCTGTTTTTT
CDR3aa: CASTTELAWNTGELFF

v_gene: TRBV27
d_gene: TRBD2
j_gene: TRBJ2-3
abundance: .
CDR3nt: TGTGCCAGCAGTTTTCTATCTAGCGGGGGGGCAGATACGCAGTATTTT
CDR3aa: CASSFLSSGGADTQYF

v_gene: TRBV6-5
d_gene: .
j_gene: TRBJ1-2
abundance: .
CDR3nt: TGTGCCAGCTTTTCGGGGGTTAGTGGCTACACCTTC
CDR3aa: CASFSGVSGYTF

v_gene: TRBV10-3
d_gene: .
j_gene: TRBJ2-7
abundance: .
CDR3nt: TGTGCCATCAGTGATGTCCACTCCTACGAGCAGTACTTC
CDR3aa: CAISDVHSYEQYF

v_gene: TRBV2
d_gene: .
j_gene: TRBJ2-1
abundance: few
CDR3nt: TGTGCCAGCTCCGACGGCGGGACCTCCTACAATGAGCAGTTCTTC
CDR3aa: CASSDGGTSYNEQFF

v_gene: TRBV7-6
d_gene: TRBD1
j_gene: TRBJ1-2
abundance: .
CDR3nt: TGTGCCAGCAGCCGGACAGGGTCGGGAGGCTACACCTTC
CDR3aa: CASSRTGSGGYTF

v_gene: TRBV5-6
d_gene: TRBD1
j_gene: TRBJ1-2
abundance: .
CDR3nt: TGTGCCAGCAGCGCTCAGGGGGCGTATGGCTACACCTTC
CDR3aa: CASSAQGAYGYTF

v_gene: TRBV4-1
d_gene: .
j_gene: TRBJ2-2
abundance: .
CDR3nt: TGCGCCAGCAGCCAAGATAGGGGGAGTTCCGGCACCGGGGAGCTGTTTTTT
CDR3aa: CASSQDRGSSGTGELFF

v_gene: TRBV5-1
d_gene: .
j_gene: TRBJ2-3
abundance: few
CDR3nt: TGCGCCAGCAGCTTGGTGCTCGAAACAGGGAAGGGAGCAGATACGCAGTATTTT
CDR3aa: CASSLVLETGKGADTQYF

v_gene: TRBV27
d_gene: .
j_gene: TRBJ2-3
abundance: .
CDR3nt: TGTGCCAGCAGTTTATCCTTTACAGATACGCAGTATTTT
CDR3aa: CASSLSFTDTQYF

v_gene: TRBV7-4
d_gene: TRBD2
j_gene: TRBJ2-5
abundance: .
CDR3nt: TGTGCCAGCACCACCAGGGAAGCGGGGGTGGAGACCCAGTACTTC
CDR3aa: CASTTREAGVETQYF

v_gene: TRBV7-9
d_gene: TRBD2
j_gene: TRBJ2-1
abundance: .
CDR3nt: TGTGCCAGCAGCTCCCTAGCGGGAGGCTACAATGAGCAGTTCTTC
CDR3aa: CASSSLAGGYNEQFF

v_gene: TRBV11-2
d_gene: TRBD2
j_gene: TRBJ2-7
abundance: once
CDR3nt: TGTGCCAGCAGCCCCACCATCAGGACTAGCCAAAACTACGAGCAGTACTTC
CDR3aa: CASSPTIRTSQNYEQYF

v_gene: TRBV16
d_gene: .
j_gene: TRBJ1-4
abundance: .
CDR3nt: TGTGCCAGCAGCCAATCCCGGGAGGCAGGGGCCGATAATGAAAAACTGTTTTTT
CDR3aa: CASSQSREAGADNEKLFF

v_gene: TRBV27
d_gene: .
j_gene: TRBJ1-1
abundance: few
CDR3nt: TGTGCCAGCAGTGATTGGCCCATCGGCCAGGGGAACACTGAAGCTTTCTTT
CDR3aa: CASSDWPIGQGNTEAFF

v_gene: TRBV27
d_gene: TRBD1
j_gene: TRBJ1-1
abundance: .
CDR3nt: TGTGCCAGCAGCTCGGGACAGGTTAACACTGAAGCTTTCTTT
CDR3aa: CASSSGQVNTEAFF

v_gene: TRBV28
d_gene: TRBD1
j_gene: TRBJ2-7
abundance: .
CDR3nt: TGTGCCAGCAGTTTTTCCCCGGGACAGGGGGACTACGAGCAGTACTTC
CDR3aa: CASSFSPGQGDYEQYF

v_gene: TRBV2
d_gene: TRBD1
j_gene: TRBJ2-1
abundance: .
CDR3nt: TGTGCCAGCAAGTTTCCGGGACAGATGGCAATAGATGAGCAGTTCTTC
CDR3aa: CASKFPGQMAIDEQFF

v_gene: TRBV4-1
d_gene: .
j_gene: TRBJ1-6
abundance: .
CDR3nt: TGCGCCAGCAGCCAAGCGGGGTATTTGGGAGGAATCGGTTCACCCCTCCACTTT
CDR3aa: CASSQAGYLGGIGSPLHF

v_gene: TRBV5-4
d_gene: TRBD2
j_gene: TRBJ2-1
abundance: few
CDR3nt: TGTGCCAGCAGCTTGTATAGCGGGATTAATGAGCAGTTCTTC
CDR3aa: CASSLYSGINEQFF

v_gene: TRBV6-6
d_gene: TRBD1
j_gene: TRBJ1-1
abundance: .
CDR3nt: TGTGCCAGCAATAACAGGGGTATCACTGAAGCTTTCTTT
CDR3aa: CASNNRGITEAFF

v_gene: TRBV28
d_gene: TRBD2
j_gene: TRBJ2-7
abundance: few
CDR3nt: TGTGCCAGCAGTTTATGGACTAGCGGCTCCTACGAGCAGTACTTC
CDR3aa: CASSLWTSGSYEQYF

v_gene: TRBV5-1
d_gene: TRBD2
j_gene: TRBJ2-5
abundance: .
CDR3nt: TGCGCCAGCAGCTCATTAGCGGGGGGGCCAGGGGAGACCCAGTACTTC
CDR3aa: CASSSLAGGPGETQYF

v_gene: TRBV14
d_gene: .
j_gene: TRBJ1-4
abundance: .
CDR3nt: TGTGCCAGCAGCCATAAGGACAGATTTTATGAAAAACTGTTTTTT
CDR3aa: CASSHKDRFYEKLFF

v_gene: TRBV28
d_gene: TRBD1
j_gene: TRBJ1-5
abundance: once
CDR3nt: TGTGCCAGCAGTTTACGCGGGACAGGGATTAGGCAGCCCCAGCATTTT
CDR3aa: CASSLRGTGIRQPQHF